This T cell receptor beta chain was identified during a study of T cell repertoires in cytomegalovirus infection (dated by TCRdb to between 2019 and 2020). Study-level background: Donor HLA type was relevant to the analysis, because carriage of CMV infection together with the matching HLA type was indicated by public TCR beta signatures.

This clonotype was observed at least ten times. It has no known antigen specificity. Nothing much larger sits one base from this clone, and base qualities are not available. The germline ends are 9 bases apart after V is trimmed by 3 bases and J by 2 bases. From the cysteine through the phenylalanine, the CDR3 covers 14 amino acids. Here the CDR3 DNA is all that survives: 42 bases in frame from base 1. Looking up the germline V gene (reference sequence) yields CDR1 LNHNV and CDR2 YYDKDF. TCRdb lists the instrument as Illumina HiSeq 1500. TCRdb itself trimmed the public reads at Q25 with fastp, ran MiXCR and retained productive beta chains. Each CDR3 protein appears once, grouped with its most common genes and DNA. This sample lists 480,000 or so distinct CDR3 sequences; approximately 10% were detected once. The ten largest clonotypes hold about a tenth of the sample. The study at large found these results: Carriers of CMV infection plus the relevant HLA type were discriminated by the cumulative frequency of public TCR beta family members in the study cohort and in an independent roughly 340-donor cohort. The ex vivo response was dominated by HLA-C-restricted CMV-specific TCR beta clonotypes, which also provided the single most frequent clonotype in two of eight donors.

What was sequenced was PBMCs. This clonotype was obtained from a human donor in good health (CMV status not recorded). Some clones in this sample may be carry-over from other donors' samples. The rearranged segments are TRBV15 and TRBJ2-3, with no reliable assignment of the D segment. The CDR3 reads as follows: CATSSLLSTDTQYF. Read as DNA, the sequence is TGTGCCACCAGCAGTCTCCTATCCACAGATACGCAGTATTTT.